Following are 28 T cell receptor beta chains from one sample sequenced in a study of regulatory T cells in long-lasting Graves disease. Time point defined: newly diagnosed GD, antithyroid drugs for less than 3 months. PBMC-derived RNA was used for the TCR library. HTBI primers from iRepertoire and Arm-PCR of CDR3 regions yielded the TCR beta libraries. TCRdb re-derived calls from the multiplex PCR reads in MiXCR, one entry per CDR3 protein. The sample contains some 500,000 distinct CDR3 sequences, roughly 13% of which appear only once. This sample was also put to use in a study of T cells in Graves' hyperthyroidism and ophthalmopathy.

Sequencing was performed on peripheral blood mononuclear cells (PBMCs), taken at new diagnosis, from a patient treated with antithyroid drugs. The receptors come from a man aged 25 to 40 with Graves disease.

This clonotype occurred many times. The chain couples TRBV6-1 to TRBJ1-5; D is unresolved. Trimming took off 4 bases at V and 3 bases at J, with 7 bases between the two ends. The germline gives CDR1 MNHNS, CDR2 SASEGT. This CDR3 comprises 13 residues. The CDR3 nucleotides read TGTGCCAGCAGTGCTGGGGTCAATCAGCCCCAGCATTTT. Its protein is CASSAGVNQPQHF.

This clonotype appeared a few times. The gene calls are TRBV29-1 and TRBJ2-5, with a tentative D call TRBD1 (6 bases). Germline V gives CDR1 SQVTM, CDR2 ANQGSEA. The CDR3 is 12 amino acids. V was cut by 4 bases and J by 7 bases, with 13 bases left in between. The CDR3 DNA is TGCAGCGTTGTGCCAGGGGACGGGACCCAGTACTTC. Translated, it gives CSVVPGDGTQYF. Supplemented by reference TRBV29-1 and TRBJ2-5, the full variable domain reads SAVISQKPSRDICQRGTSLTIQCQVDSQVTMMFWYRQQPGQSLTLIATANQGSEATYESGFVIDKFPISRPNLTFSTLTVSNMSPEDSSIYLCSVVPGDGTQYFGPGTRLLVL.

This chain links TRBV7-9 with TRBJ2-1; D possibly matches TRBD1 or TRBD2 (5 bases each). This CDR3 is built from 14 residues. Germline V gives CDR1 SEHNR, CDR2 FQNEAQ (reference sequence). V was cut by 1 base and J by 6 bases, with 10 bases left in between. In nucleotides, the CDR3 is TGTGCCAGCAGCTTAGGTGAGGGGAGCAATGAGCAGTTCTTC. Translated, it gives CASSLGEGSNEQFF.

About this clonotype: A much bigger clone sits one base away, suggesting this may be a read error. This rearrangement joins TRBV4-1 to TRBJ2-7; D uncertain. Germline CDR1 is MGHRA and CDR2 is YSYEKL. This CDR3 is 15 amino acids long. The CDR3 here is CASSQGLGSSYKQYF. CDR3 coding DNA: TGCGCCAGCAGCCAAGGCTTAGGTAGCTCCTACAAGCAGTACTTC.

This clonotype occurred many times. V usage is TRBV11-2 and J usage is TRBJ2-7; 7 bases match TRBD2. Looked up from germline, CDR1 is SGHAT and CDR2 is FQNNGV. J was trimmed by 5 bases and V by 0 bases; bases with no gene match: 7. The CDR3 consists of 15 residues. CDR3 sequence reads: CASSLDVAGFNEQYF. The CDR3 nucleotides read TGTGCCAGCAGCTTAGACGTAGCGGGTTTCAACGAGCAGTACTTC.

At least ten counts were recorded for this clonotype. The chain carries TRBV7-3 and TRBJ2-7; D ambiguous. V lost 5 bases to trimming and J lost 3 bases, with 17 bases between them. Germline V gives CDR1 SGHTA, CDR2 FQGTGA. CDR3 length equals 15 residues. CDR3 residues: CASSPAAQPVYEQYF. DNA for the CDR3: TGTGCCAGCAGCCCAGCTGCACAACCAGTCTACGAGCAGTACTTC.

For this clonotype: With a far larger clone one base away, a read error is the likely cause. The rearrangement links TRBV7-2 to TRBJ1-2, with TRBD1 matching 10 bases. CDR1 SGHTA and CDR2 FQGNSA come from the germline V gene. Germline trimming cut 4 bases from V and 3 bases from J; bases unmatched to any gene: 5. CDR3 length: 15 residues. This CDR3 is CASSSPGTGDYGYTF. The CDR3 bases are TGTGCCAGCAGCTCCCCGGGGACAGGGGACTATGGCTACACCTTC.

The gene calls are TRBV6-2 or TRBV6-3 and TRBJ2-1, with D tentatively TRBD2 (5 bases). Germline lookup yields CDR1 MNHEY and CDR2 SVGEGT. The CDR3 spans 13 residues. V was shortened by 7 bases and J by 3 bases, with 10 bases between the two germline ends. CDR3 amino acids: CASTTGFYNEQFF. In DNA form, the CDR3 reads TGTGCCAGCACGACGGGATTCTACAATGAGCAGTTCTTC.

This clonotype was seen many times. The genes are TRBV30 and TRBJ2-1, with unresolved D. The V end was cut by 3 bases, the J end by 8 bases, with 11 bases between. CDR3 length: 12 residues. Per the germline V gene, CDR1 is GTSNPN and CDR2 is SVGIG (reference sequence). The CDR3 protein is CAWSASRDEQFF. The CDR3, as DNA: TGTGCCTGGAGCGCGAGCCGGGATGAGCAGTTCTTC.

The CDR3 sequence is CASRGTEEVNTEAFF. In DNA form, the CDR3 reads TGTGCCAGCAGGGGGACAGAGGAGGTGAACACTGAAGCTTTCTTT. The chain carries TRBV6-1 and TRBJ1-1, with 7 bases matching TRBD1. J lost 0 bases, V lost 6 bases, and 7 bases had no gene match. The V gene's germline CDR1 is MNHNS and CDR2 SASEGT. This CDR3 has 15 residues.

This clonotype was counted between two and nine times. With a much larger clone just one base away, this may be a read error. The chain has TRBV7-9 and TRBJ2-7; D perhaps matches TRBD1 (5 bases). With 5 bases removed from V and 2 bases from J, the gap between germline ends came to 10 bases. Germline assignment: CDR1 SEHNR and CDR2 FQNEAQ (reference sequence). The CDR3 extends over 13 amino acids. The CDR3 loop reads CASSPDMPYEQYF. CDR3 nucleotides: TGTGCCAGCAGCCCGGACATGCCCTACGAGCAGTACTTC.

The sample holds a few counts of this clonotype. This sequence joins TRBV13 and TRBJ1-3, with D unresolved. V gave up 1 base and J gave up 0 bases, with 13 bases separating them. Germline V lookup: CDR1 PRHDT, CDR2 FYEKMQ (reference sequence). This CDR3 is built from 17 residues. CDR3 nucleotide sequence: TGTGCCAGCAGCTTAGAAGGGTGGGAATACTCTGGAAACACCATATATTTT. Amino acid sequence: CASSLEGWEYSGNTIYF.

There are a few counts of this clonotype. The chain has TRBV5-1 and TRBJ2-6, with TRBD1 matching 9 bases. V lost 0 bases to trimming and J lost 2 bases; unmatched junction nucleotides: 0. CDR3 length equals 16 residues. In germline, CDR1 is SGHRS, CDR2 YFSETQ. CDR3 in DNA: TGCGCCAGCAGCTTGGGACAGGGGGCTGGGGCCAACGTCCTGACTTTC. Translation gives CASSLGQGAGANVLTF. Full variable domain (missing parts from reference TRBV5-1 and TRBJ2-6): KAGVTQTPRYLIKTRGQQVTLSCSPISGHRSVSWYQQTPGQGLQFLFEYFSETQRNKGNFPGRFSGRQFSNSRSEMNVSTLELGDSALYLCASSLGQGAGANVLTFGAGSRLTVL.

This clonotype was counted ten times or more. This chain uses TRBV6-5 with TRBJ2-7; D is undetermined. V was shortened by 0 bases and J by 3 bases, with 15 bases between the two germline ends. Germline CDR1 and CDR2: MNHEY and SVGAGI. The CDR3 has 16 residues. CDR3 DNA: TGTGCCAGCAGTTACTCGAAGGTTCCGCTGATCTACGAGCAGTACTTC. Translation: CASSYSKVPLIYEQYF.

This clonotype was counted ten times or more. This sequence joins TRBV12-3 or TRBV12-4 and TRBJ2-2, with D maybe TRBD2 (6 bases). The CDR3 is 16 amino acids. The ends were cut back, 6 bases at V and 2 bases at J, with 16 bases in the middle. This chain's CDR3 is CASSQPGLLNTGELFF. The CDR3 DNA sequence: TGTGCCAGCAGCCAACCGGGACTTCTAAACACCGGGGAGCTGTTTTTT.

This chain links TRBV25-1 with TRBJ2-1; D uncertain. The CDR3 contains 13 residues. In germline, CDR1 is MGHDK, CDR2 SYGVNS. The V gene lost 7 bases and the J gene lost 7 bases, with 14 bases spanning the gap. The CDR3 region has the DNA TGTGCCAGCACCCCAATGATGGGGAATGAGCAGTTCTTC. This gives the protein CASTPMMGNEQFF.

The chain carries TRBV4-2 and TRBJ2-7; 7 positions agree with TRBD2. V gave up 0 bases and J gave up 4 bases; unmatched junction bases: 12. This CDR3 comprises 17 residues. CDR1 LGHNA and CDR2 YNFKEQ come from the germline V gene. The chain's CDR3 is CASSQEAGRVPRYEQYF. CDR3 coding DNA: TGTGCCAGCAGCCAAGAGGCTGGGAGGGTCCCCCGATACGAGCAGTACTTC.

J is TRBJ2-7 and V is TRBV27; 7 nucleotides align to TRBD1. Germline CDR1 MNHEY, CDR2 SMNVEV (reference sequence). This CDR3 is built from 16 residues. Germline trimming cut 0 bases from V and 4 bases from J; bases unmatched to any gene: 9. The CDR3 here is CASSLSQAIQGYEQYF. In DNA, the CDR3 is TGTGCCAGCAGTTTATCGCAGGCGATACAGGGGTACGAGCAGTACTTC.

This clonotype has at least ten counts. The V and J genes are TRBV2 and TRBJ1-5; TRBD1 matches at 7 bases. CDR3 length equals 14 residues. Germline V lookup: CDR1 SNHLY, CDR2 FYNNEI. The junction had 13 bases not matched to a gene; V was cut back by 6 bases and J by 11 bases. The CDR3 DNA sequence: TGTGCCAGCAGATCCTCCGGGGCTCAGGGGGCCCAGCATTTT. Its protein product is CASRSSGAQGAQHF.

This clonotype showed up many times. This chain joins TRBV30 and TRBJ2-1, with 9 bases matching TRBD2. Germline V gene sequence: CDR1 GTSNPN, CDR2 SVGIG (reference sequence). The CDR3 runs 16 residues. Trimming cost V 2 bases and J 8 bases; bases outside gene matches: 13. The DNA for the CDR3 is TGTGCCTGGAGTCCCCCCTGGCGGGCGGGGGGGCATGAGCAGTTCTTC. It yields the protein CAWSPPWRAGGHEQFF.

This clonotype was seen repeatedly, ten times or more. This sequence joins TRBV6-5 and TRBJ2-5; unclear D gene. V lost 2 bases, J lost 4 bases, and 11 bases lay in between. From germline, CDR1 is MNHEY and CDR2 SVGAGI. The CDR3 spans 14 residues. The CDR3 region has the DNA TGTGCCAGCAGTTACAGGCAACTTATAGAGACCCAGTACTTC. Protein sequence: CASSYRQLIETQYF.

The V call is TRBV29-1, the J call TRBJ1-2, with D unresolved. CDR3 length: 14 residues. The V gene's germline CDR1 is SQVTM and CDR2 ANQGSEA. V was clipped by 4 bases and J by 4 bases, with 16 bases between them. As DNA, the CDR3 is TGCAGCGTTGTTGGTCCTCGATCGGGCTATGGCTACACCTTC. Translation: CSVVGPRSGYGYTF.

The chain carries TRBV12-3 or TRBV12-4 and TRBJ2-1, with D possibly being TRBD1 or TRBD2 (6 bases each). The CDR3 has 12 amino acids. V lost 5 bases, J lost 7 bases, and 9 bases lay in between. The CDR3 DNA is TGTGCCAGCAGTGGGGGGCGGAATGAGCAGTTCTTC. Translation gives CASSGGRNEQFF.

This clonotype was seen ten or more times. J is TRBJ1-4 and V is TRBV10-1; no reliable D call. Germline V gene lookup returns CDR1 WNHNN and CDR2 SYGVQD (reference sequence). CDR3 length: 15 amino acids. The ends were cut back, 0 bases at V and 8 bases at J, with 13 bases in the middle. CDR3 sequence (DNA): TGCGCCAGCAGTGAGTCTTCCGGGTTGGGAGAAAAACTGTTTTTT. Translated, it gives CASSESSGLGEKLFF.

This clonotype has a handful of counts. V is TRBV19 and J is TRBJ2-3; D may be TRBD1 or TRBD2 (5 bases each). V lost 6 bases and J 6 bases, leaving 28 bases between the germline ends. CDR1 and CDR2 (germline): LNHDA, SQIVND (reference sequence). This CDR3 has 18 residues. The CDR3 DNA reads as TGTGCCAGTAGGGAATCGACTCCGGGGCTCGTCACGACGGATACGCAGTATTTT. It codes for CASRESTPGLVTTDTQYF.

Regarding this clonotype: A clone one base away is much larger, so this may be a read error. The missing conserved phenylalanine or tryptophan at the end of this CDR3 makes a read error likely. CDR3 nucleotides: TGTGCCAGCAGCCGGGGGAACGCAGATACGCAGTATTTA. This gives the protein CASSRGNADTQYL. The genes are TRBV7-3 and TRBJ2-3; tentative D call: TRBD2 (6 bases). The V end lost 5 bases, the J end lost 4 bases, and 10 bases lay between the germline ends. CDR1 is SGHTA, CDR2 FQGTGA, per germline. The CDR3 is 13 amino acids.

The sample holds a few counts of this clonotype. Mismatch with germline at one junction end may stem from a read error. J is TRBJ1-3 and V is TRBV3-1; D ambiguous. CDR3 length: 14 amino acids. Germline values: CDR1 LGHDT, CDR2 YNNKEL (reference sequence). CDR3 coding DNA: TGTGCCAGCAGCCAAGATCAAGATGGAGACACCATATATTTT. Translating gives CASSQDQDGDTIYF.

The chain's CDR3 is CASSDLRDRGTDTQYF. The CDR3 region has the DNA TGTGCCAGCAGCGACCTCCGGGACAGGGGAACAGATACGCAGTATTTT. V gene TRBV5-6 combines with J gene TRBJ2-3; 10 nucleotides match TRBD1. Germline CDR1 SGHDT, CDR2 YYEEEE. V trimming: 4 bases; J trimming: 3 bases; junction bases outside the gene matches: 8. The CDR3 contains 16 residues.